Following are 18 T cell receptor beta chains from one sample sequenced in a study of T cells in Graves' hyperthyroidism and ophthalmopathy. It was RNA transcripts that yielded the amplified TCR beta CDR3 regions. RT-PCR in the first round (using the HTBI primer set) targeted the TCR CDR3. TCRdb passed the multiplex PCR reads through MiXCR, listing each CDR3 protein once. The sample holds over 250,000 distinct CDR3 sequences; about 13% are singletons and the top ten take about 37%. The specimen sequenced was blood. These receptors were obtained from a woman in her 40s with Graves' ophthalmopathy.

At least ten counts were recorded for this clonotype. V and J are TRBV5-1 and TRBJ2-1, with 8 bases aligning to TRBD2. The V and J ends lost 4 bases and 4 bases, in that order; junction bases with no gene match: 10. Germline V CDR1 and CDR2: SGHRS, YFSETQ. This CDR3 is 16 amino acids long. CDR3 nucleotides: TGCGCCAGCAGCGGGGCGGGGGGACTTCTTTACAATGAGCAGTTCTTC. Its translation is CASSGAGGLLYNEQFF.

This clonotype was observed at least ten times. The chain recombines TRBV6-5 with TRBJ1-1; 10 positions match TRBD1. V was pared by 2 bases and J by 4 bases, with 7 bases of the junction left unmatched. Germline V CDR1 and CDR2: MNHEY, SVGAGI. The CDR3 has 16 residues. CDR3 amino acids: CASSYPRTGGATEAFF. CDR3 nucleotides: TGTGCCAGCAGTTACCCTCGGACAGGGGGAGCCACTGAAGCTTTCTTT.

This clonotype has at least ten counts. The V and J genes are TRBV6-5 and TRBJ2-5; TRBD1 matches 7 bases. CDR1 is MNHEY and CDR2 is SVGAGI in the germline V gene. The V gene end was trimmed by 2 bases and the J gene end by 5 bases; junction bases not matched to a gene: 8. This CDR3 has 15 residues. CDR3 nucleotides: TGTGCCAGCAGTTACGCCGGGACAGTGCAGGAGACCCAGTACTTC. The encoded protein is CASSYAGTVQETQYF.

The table lists this clonotype with a few counts. The V and J genes are TRBV5-1 and TRBJ2-1; no clear D gene. The CDR3 sequence is 13 residues long. V gave up 2 bases and J gave up 6 bases, with 9 bases separating them. Germline lookup yields CDR1 SGHRS and CDR2 YFSETQ. The CDR3 bases are TGCGCCAGCAGCTTAGGGCATATCAATGAGCAGTTCTTC. It specifies CASSLGHINEQFF.

This clonotype has at least ten counts. V usage is TRBV2 and J usage is TRBJ2-1, with D unclear. This CDR3 has 12 residues. Germline V gene data show CDR1 as SNHLY and CDR2 as FYNNEI. The germline V and J ends were trimmed by 6 bases and 9 bases, with 12 bases remaining between them. CDR3 sequence (DNA): TGTGCCAGCAGCCCCGCAGTGAGTGAGCAGTTCTTC. Its protein product is CASSPAVSEQFF.

The V call is TRBV4-1, the J call TRBJ2-7, with 7 bases matching TRBD2. The germline V gene has CDR1 MGHRA and CDR2 YSYEKL. The CDR3 extends over 15 amino acids. The V and J ends lost 4 bases and 4 bases, in that order; junction bases with no gene match: 10. The CDR3 reads CASSLLAGERYEQYF. CDR3 in DNA: TGCGCCAGCAGCCTCCTGGCGGGGGAACGGTACGAGCAGTACTTC.

This clonotype occurred many times. V gene TRBV7-9 combines with J gene TRBJ2-1; 12 bases agree with TRBD2. There are 20 residues in the CDR3. Germline assignment: CDR1 SEHNR and CDR2 FQNEAQ (reference sequence). With 5 bases clipped from V and 4 bases from J, the junction kept 18 bases outside the gene matches. The CDR3 coding sequence is TGTGCCAGCAGCGAGCGACTAGCGGGGGTCACAGGAGGTGGTTACAATGAGCAGTTCTTC. Protein: CASSERLAGVTGGGYNEQFF.

This clonotype was counted between two and nine times. This chain joins TRBV7-9 and TRBJ1-3; no clear D gene. V lost 4 bases, J lost 2 bases, and 12 bases lay in between. The CDR3 is 15 amino acids. From germline, CDR1 is SEHNR and CDR2 FQNEAQ (reference sequence). The CDR3 bases are TGTGCCAGCAGCTCCCCCGGGGATCCTGGAAACACCATATATTTT. Translated, it gives CASSSPGDPGNTIYF.

This clonotype appeared many times. This rearrangement joins TRBV2 to TRBJ2-1; 7 bases are a match to TRBD2. CDR1 and CDR2 (germline): SNHLY, FYNNEI. The CDR3 covers 16 residues. V trimming: 4 bases; J trimming: 0 bases; junction bases outside the gene matches: 6. In DNA form, the CDR3 reads TGTGCCAGCAGTGGTGGCGGGGGACGCTCCTACAATGAGCAGTTCTTC. It specifies CASSGGGGRSYNEQFF.

The chain has TRBV15 and TRBJ1-2; D unclear. With 1 base removed from V and 7 bases from J, the gap between germline ends came to 16 bases. Per germline, CDR1 LNHNV and CDR2 YYDKDF (reference sequence). CDR3 length equals 15 residues. CDR3 residues: CATSRGAGRVSGYTF. Written as DNA, the CDR3 is TGTGCCACCAGCAGAGGCGCAGGCCGGGTGAGTGGCTACACCTTC.

The chain links TRBV29-1 to TRBJ2-7; D ambiguous. The CDR3 is made up of 12 amino acids. Germline V CDR1 and CDR2: SQVTM, ANQGSEA. Trimming cost V 5 bases and J 2 bases, with 10 bases left between them. The CDR3 sequence: CSVSVAAYEQYF. For the CDR3, the DNA is TGCAGCGTTTCAGTGGCCGCCTACGAGCAGTACTTC.

The CDR3 sequence: CASSGGRPLDGYTF. As DNA, the CDR3 is TGCGCCAGCAGTGGAGGTAGGCCATTGGATGGCTACACCTTC. The V call is TRBV10-2, the J call TRBJ1-2, with D unresolved. The CDR3 contains 14 residues. The germline V gene has CDR1 WSHSY and CDR2 SAAADI. Deletions cut 4 bases from V and 6 bases from J, with 15 bases between.

This clonotype was seen ten or more times. This rearrangement joins TRBV19 to TRBJ2-7; D is uncertain. Germline CDR1 LNHDA, CDR2 SQIVND (reference sequence). With 5 bases removed from V and 2 bases from J, the gap between germline ends came to 13 bases. The length of the CDR3 is 14 residues. This chain's CDR3 is CASSLGFGTYEQYF. The CDR3 DNA reads TGTGCCAGTAGTCTAGGGTTTGGGACCTACGAGCAGTACTTC.

The V gene is TRBV5-1, the J gene TRBJ2-5; no firm D call. Trimming took off 1 base at V and 2 bases at J, with 6 bases between the two ends. Germline CDR1 SGHRS, CDR2 YFSETQ. This CDR3 comprises 13 residues. CDR3: CASSLTAQETQYF. The CDR3 DNA reads TGCGCCAGCAGCTTGACAGCACAAGAGACCCAGTACTTC.

In its sample, this clonotype was seen many times. J is TRBJ1-5 and V is TRBV11-2; a possible D gene is TRBD1 (5 bases). Germline loops: CDR1 SGHAT, CDR2 FQNNGV. Trimming shortened V by 5 bases and J by 7 bases, and 12 bases separated the two germline ends. This CDR3 is built from 13 residues. The CDR3: CASSLGGRQPQHF. The CDR3 DNA reads TGTGCCAGCAGCCTGGGGGGAAGGCAGCCCCAGCATTTT.

This clonotype turned up a few times. The chain joins TRBV7-9 to TRBJ2-7; possible D gene TRBD1, 6 bases. The V end was cut by 5 bases, the J end by 2 bases, with 10 bases between. Germline V gene sequence: CDR1 SEHNR, CDR2 FQNEAQ (reference sequence). The CDR3 length is 13 residues. In nucleotides, the CDR3 is TGTGCCAGCAGCGCCGGACAGCCCTACGAGCAGTACTTC. It yields the protein CASSAGQPYEQYF.

Ten or more counts support this clonotype. The genes are TRBV20-1 and TRBJ1-2; the match to TRBD1 covers 9 bases. The V and J ends lost 5 bases and 5 bases, in that order; junction bases with no gene match: 12. Germline loops: CDR1 DFQATT, CDR2 SNEGSKA (reference sequence). The CDR3 loop spans 15 amino acids. CDR3 coding DNA: TGCAGTGCTTCCGGGACAGGGTCCCCTGGGTATGGCTACACCTTC. Translated: CSASGTGSPGYGYTF.

The V and J genes are TRBV2 and TRBJ1-5; D unclear. Germline CDR1 and CDR2: SNHLY and FYNNEI. The CDR3 is 11 residues long. Between the trimmed V and J ends, which lost 6 bases and 3 bases, there was a span of 3 bases. In DNA form, the CDR3 reads TGTGCCAGCAGAATCAATCAGCCCCAGCATTTT. It is translated as CASRINQPQHF.